The 5 T cell receptor beta chains below all came from one sample that was sequenced in a study of blood T cell repertoires in COVID-19. Measured with immunoSEQ multiplex PCR; TCRdb has only the in-frame clones, and not every one. The sample has about 240,000 clones; about nine tenths are singletons. Input material: peripheral blood. The receptors here all came from a man aged 55 to 69 with acute or convalescent COVID-19.

Of note for this clone: The junction shows a germline mismatch at one end, possibly a read error. The chain joins TRBV18 to TRBJ2-2, with a weak D call TRBD2 (5 bases). The germline V gene has CDR1 KGHSH and CDR2 LQKENI. This CDR3 has 14 residues. CDR3 in amino acids: CVSSRGRDEGELFF. In nucleotides, the CDR3 is TGTGTCAGCTCGAGAGGGCGCGATGAAGGGGAGCTGTTTTTT. The variable domain in full, completed from reference TRBV18 and TRBJ2-2, reads NAGVMQNPRHLVRRRGQEARLRCSPMKGHSHVYWYRQLPEEGLKFMVYLQKENIIDESGMPKERFSAEFPKEGPSILRIQQVVRGDSAAYFCVSSRGRDEGELFFGEGSRLTVL.

In DNA form, the CDR3 reads TGTGCCAGCAGCCGGAGGTATGACAGGGAGGCTCAGCCCCAGCATTTT. It encodes CASSRRYDREAQPQHF. The rearrangement uses TRBV7-2 and TRBJ1-5; 7 bases agree with TRBD1. This CDR3 has 16 residues. The germline V gene has CDR1 SGHTA and CDR2 FQGNSA. V was pared by 5 bases and J by 6 bases, with 13 bases of the junction left unmatched.

In its sample, this clone was seen once. This chain connects TRBV7-2 to TRBJ2-2; 8 nucleotides line up with TRBD2. Germline V gene sequence: CDR1 SGHTA, CDR2 FQGNSA. After removal of 4 bases from V and 5 bases from J, the junction contained 6 bases not matched to a gene. The CDR3 is made up of 15 amino acids. The CDR3 region is CASSSRTSLTGELFF. CDR3 sequence (DNA): TGTGCCAGCAGCTCAAGGACTAGCTTAACCGGGGAGCTGTTTTTT.

J is TRBJ2-5 and V is TRBV27; perhaps TRBD1 as D (6 bases). Per germline, CDR1 MNHEY and CDR2 SMNVEV (reference sequence). V lost 5 bases and J 5 bases, leaving 12 bases between the germline ends. The CDR3 is made up of 13 amino acids. The CDR3 DNA is TGTGCCAGCAGTCGAACAGGGTGGGAGACCCAGTACTTC. It encodes CASSRTGWETQYF.

The J gene is TRBJ2-3, the V gene TRBV6-5, with 7 bases fitting TRBD1. The CDR3 is 13 amino acids. Germline trimming cut 6 bases from V and 3 bases from J; bases unmatched to any gene: 3. Germline values: CDR1 MNHEY, CDR2 SVGAGI. The CDR3 protein is CASSTGDTDTQYF. The CDR3 bases are TGTGCCAGCAGCACAGGGGATACAGATACGCAGTATTTT.